This TCR beta chain was documented in a study of shared clonotypes between healthy human individuals. Trimming took off 1 base at V and 1 base at J, with 4 bases between the two ends. Germline-derived CDR1 and CDR2 are SNHLY and FYNNEI. CDR3 size: 13 residues. As to this clone: The same CDR3 arises from other DNA sequences in this sample as well.

Here immunoSEQ multiplex PCR was the method, and the copy in TCRdb shows in-frame clones only, minus some. The data hold around 2.1 million clones, with around 95% observed a single time. The sample taken for sequencing was naive CD4+ T cells sorted from blood. Subset indicated: CD45RA+ positively selected. The chain carries TRBV2 and TRBJ1-1; D uncertain. This clonotype was sampled from a man aged 18 to 30 in good health. DNA of the CDR3: TGTGCCAGCAGTGAAGATAGGAACACTGAAGCTTTCTTT. Translated: CASSEDRNTEAFF.